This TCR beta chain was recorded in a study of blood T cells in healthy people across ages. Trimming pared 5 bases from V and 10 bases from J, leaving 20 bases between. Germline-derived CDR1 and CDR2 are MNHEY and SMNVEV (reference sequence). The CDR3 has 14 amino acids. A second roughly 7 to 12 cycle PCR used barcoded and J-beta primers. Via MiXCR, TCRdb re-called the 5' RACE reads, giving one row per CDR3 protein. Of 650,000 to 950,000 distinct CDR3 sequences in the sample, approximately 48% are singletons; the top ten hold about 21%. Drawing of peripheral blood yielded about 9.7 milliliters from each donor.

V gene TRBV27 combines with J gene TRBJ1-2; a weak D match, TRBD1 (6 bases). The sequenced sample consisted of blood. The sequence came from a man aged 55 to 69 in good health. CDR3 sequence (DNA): TGTGCCAGCAGTCTCACCGGGACACGGACCTACTACACCTTC. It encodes CASSLTGTRTYYTF.